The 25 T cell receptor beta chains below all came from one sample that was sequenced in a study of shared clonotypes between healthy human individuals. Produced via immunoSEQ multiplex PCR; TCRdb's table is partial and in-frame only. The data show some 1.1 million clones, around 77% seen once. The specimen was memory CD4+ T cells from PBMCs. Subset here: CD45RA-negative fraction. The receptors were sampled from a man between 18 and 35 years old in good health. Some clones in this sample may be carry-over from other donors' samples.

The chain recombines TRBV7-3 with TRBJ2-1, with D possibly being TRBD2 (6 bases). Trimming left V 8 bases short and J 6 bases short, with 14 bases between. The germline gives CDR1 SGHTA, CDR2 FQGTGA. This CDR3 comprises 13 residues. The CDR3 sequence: CASGPGVINEQFF. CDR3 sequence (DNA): TGTGCCAGCGGGCCGGGAGTAATCAATGAGCAGTTCTTC.

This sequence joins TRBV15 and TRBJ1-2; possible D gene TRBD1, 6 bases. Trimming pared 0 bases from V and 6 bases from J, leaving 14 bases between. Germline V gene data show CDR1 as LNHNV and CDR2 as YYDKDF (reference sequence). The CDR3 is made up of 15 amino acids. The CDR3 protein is CATSRDRARGDGYTF. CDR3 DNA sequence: TGTGCCACCAGCAGAGATCGGGCCAGGGGTGATGGCTACACCTTC. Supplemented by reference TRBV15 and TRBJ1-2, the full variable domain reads DAMVIQNPRYQVTQFGKPVTLSCSQTLNHNVMYWYQQKSSQAPKLLFHYYDKDFNNEADTPDNFQSRRPNTSFCFLDIRSPGLGDTAMYLCATSRDRARGDGYTFGSGTRLTVV.

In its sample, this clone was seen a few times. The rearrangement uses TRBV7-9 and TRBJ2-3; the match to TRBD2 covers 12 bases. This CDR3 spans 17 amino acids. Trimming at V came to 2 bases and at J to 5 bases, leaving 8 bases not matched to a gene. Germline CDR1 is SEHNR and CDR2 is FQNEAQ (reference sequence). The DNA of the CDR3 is TGTGCCAGCAGCTTAAGTTTACTAGCGGGAGGTAGAGATACGCAGTATTTT. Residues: CASSLSLLAGGRDTQYF.

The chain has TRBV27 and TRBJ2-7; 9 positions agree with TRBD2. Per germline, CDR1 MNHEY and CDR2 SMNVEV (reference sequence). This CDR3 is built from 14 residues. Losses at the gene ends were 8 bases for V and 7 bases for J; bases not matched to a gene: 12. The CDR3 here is CASRLAGTTGEQYF. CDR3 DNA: TGTGCCAGCCGGCTAGCGGGGACCACGGGGGAGCAGTACTTC.

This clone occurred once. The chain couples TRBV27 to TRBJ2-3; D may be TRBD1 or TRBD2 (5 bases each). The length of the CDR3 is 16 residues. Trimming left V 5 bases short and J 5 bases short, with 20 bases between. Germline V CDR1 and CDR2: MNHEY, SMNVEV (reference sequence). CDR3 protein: CASSGRGSKSLDTQYF. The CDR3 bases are TGTGCCAGCAGTGGCCGGGGCAGTAAATCCCTAGATACGCAGTATTTT.

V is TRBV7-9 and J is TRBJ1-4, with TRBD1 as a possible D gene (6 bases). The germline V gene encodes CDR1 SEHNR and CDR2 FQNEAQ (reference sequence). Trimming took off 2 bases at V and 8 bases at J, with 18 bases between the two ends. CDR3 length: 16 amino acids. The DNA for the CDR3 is TGTGCCAGCAGCTTAAGGGGGGCCGGACGTCTGGAAAAACTGTTTTTT. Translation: CASSLRGAGRLEKLFF.

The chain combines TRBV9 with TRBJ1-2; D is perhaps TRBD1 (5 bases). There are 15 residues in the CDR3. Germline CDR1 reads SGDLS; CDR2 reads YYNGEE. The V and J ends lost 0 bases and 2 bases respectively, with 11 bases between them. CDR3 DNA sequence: TGTGCCAGCAGCGTAGACGGCAGGGCGAACTATGGCTACACCTTC. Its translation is CASSVDGRANYGYTF.

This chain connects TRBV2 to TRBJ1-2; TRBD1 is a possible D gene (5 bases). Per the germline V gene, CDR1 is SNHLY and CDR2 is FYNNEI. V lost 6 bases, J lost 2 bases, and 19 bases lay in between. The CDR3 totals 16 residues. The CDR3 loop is CASRPARQSLNYGYTF. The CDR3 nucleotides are TGTGCCAGCAGACCAGCGAGACAGTCCCTGAACTATGGCTACACCTTC.

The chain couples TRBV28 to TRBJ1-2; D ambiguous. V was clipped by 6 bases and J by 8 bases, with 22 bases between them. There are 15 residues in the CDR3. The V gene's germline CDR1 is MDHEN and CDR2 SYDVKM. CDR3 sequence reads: CASRTPAGNRVGYTF. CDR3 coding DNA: TGTGCCAGCAGAACCCCGGCCGGGAATCGGGTAGGCTACACCTTC.

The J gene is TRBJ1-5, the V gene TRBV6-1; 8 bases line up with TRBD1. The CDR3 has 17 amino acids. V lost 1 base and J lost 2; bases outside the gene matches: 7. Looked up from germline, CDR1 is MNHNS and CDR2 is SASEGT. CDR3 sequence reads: CASSEGSNRGGNQPQHF. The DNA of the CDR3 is TGTGCCAGCAGTGAAGGCTCCAACAGGGGGGGCAATCAGCCCCAGCATTTT.

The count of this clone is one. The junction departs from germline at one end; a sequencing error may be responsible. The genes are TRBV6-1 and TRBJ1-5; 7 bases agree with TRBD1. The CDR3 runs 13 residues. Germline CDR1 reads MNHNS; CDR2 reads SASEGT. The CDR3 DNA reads TGTGCCAGCAGGGAAGACAGGGCGCAGCCCCAGCATTTT. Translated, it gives CASREDRAQPQHF.

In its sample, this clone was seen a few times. The DNA for the CDR3 is TGTGCCAGCAGTGCAACCGGGACTAGATTCTACGAGCAGTACTTC. It yields the protein CASSATGTRFYEQYF. The chain has TRBV28 and TRBJ2-7; TRBD2 agrees at 8 bases. The CDR3 is 15 residues long. Germline-derived CDR1 and CDR2 are MDHEN and SYDVKM. The V and J ends lost 5 bases and 3 bases, in that order; junction bases with no gene match: 9.

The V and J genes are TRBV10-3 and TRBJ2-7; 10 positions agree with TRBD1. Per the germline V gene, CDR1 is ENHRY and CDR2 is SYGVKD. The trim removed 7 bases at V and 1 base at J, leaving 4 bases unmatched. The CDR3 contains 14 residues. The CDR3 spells CAINPGQGSYEQYF. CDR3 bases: TGTGCCATCAACCCGGGACAGGGGTCCTACGAGCAGTACTTC.

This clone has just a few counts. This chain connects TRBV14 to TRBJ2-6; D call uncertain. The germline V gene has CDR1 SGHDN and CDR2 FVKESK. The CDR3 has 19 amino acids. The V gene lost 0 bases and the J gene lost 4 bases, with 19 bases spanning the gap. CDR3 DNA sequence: TGTGCCAGCAGCCAAGATTGGCCAAACCTAGGGTCGGGGGCCAACGTCCTGACTTTC. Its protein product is CASSQDWPNLGSGANVLTF.

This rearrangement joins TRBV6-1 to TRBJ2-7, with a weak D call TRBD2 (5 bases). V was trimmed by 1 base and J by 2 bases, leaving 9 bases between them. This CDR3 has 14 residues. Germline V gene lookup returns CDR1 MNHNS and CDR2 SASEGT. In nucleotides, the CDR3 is TGTGCCAGCAGTGAAGGATACGGGACCTACGAGCAGTACTTC. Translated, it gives CASSEGYGTYEQYF.

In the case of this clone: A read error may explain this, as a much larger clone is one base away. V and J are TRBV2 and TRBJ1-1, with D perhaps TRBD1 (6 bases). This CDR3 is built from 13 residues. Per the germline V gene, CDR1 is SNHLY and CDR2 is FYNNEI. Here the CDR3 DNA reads TGTGCCGGCAGTCCAGGGGATGGCACTGAAGCTTTCTTT. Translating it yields CAGSPGDGTEAFF.

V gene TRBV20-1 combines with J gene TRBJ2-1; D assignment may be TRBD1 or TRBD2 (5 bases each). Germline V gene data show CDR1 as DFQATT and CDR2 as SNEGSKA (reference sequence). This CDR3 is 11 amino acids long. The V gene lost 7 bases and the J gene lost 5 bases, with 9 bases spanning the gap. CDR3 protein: CSVGTHNEQFF. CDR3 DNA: TGCAGTGTAGGGACCCACAATGAGCAGTTCTTC.

The DNA of the CDR3 is TGTGCCAGCAGCTTCGACCCGGGAAACACCATATATTTT. This codes for CASSFDPGNTIYF. The chain links TRBV7-2 to TRBJ1-3; no firm D call. The CDR3 consists of 13 residues. The germline gives CDR1 SGHTA, CDR2 FQGNSA. Trimming cost V 3 bases and J 4 bases, with 7 bases left between them.

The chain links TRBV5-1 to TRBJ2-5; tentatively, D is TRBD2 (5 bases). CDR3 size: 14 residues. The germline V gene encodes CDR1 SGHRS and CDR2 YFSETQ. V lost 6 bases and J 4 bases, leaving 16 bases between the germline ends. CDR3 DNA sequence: TGCGCCAGCAACCAGATGAGTGAGGGAGAGACCCAGTACTTC. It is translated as CASNQMSEGETQYF.

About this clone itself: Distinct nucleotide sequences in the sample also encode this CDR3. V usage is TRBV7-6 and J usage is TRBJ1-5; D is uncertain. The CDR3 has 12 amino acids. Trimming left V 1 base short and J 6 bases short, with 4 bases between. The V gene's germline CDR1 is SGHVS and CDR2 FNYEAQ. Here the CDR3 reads CASSLVGQPQHF. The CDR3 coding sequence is TGTGCCAGCAGCTTAGTAGGTCAGCCCCAGCATTTT.

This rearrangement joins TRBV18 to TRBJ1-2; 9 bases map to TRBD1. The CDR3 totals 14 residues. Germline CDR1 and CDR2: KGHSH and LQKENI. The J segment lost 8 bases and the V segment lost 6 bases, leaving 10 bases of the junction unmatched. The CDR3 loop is CASSPQQGASGYTF. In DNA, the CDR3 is TGTGCCAGCTCCCCCCAACAGGGGGCGTCGGGCTACACCTTC.

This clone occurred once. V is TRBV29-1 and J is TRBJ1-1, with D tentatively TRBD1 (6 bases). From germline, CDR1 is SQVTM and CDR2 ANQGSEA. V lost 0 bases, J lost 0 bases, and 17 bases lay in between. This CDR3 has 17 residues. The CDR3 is CSVEDIGGDFMNTEAFF. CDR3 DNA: TGCAGCGTTGAAGATATAGGGGGAGATTTCATGAACACTGAAGCTTTCTTT.

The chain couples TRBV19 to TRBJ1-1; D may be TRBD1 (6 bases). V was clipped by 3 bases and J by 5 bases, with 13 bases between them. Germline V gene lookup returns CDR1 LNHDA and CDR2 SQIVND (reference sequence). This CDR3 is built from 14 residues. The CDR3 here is CASSISRGRTEAFF. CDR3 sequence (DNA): TGTGCCAGTAGTATCTCCAGGGGTCGGACTGAAGCTTTCTTT.

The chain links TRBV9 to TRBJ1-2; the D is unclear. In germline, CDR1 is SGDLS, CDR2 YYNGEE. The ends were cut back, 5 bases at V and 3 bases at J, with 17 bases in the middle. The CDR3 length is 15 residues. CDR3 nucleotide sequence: TGTGCCAGCAGTGCCCGTGGGAGGGATGACTATGGCTACACCTTC. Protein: CASSARGRDDYGYTF.

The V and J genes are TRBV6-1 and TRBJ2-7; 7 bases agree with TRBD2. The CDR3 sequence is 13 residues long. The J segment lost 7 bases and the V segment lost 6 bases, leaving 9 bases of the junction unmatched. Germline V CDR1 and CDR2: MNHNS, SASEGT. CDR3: CASRVGRAGEQYF. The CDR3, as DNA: TGTGCCAGCAGGGTTGGGAGGGCCGGGGAGCAGTACTTC.